The 27 T cell receptor beta chains listed next were all sequenced from one sample in a study of T-cell memory formation after mild COVID-19. TCRdb reprocessed the 5' RACE reads with MiXCR, giving one entry per CDR3 protein. The sample contains around 300,000 distinct CDR3 sequences, roughly 18% of which appear only once. The sequenced sample consisted of PBMCs or a T cell subset sorted from them (not recorded which). Receptor source: a man younger than 35 who had mild COVID-19 (a few samples of this study predate the infection). Cell type and time point are not known.

This clonotype has just one count. The genes are TRBV24-1 and TRBJ2-5; no clear D gene. Trimming pared 3 bases from V and 2 bases from J, leaving 9 bases between. The CDR3 loop spans 14 amino acids. CDR1 is KGHDR and CDR2 is SFDVKD in the germline V gene. The CDR3 region has the DNA TGTGCCACCAGTGATCGGGCAGTGCAAGAGACCCAGTACTTC. This encodes CATSDRAVQETQYF.

This clonotype has at least ten counts. The CDR3 is CSVGTSTQGEQYF. CDR3 sequence (DNA): TGCAGCGTGGGGACAAGCACCCAGGGGGAGCAGTACTTC. This chain connects TRBV29-1 to TRBJ2-7; maybe TRBD1 (6 bases). CDR3 length equals 13 residues. The V end lost 6 bases, the J end lost 7 bases, and 19 bases lay between the germline ends. Germline V CDR1 and CDR2: SQVTM, ANQGSEA.

The chain recombines TRBV5-1 with TRBJ2-7; 7 bases align to TRBD2. The J segment lost 6 bases and the V segment lost 1 base, leaving 4 bases of the junction unmatched. Germline CDR1 reads SGHRS; CDR2 reads YFSETQ. This CDR3 is 13 amino acids long. CDR3 DNA sequence: TGCGCCAGCAGCTTGAGCGGGGAATCCGAGCAGTACTTC. Its protein product is CASSLSGESEQYF.

This rearrangement joins TRBV11-2 to TRBJ2-3; weak D call: TRBD2 (6 bases). V lost 1 base, J lost 5 bases, and 7 bases lay in between. This CDR3 spans 13 amino acids. Germline V gives CDR1 SGHAT, CDR2 FQNNGV. The CDR3 protein is CASSLAGEDTQYF. Written as DNA, the CDR3 is TGTGCCAGCAGCTTAGCGGGGGAAGATACGCAGTATTTT.

This clonotype was detected many times. The genes are TRBV27 and TRBJ1-5; D perhaps matches TRBD1 (6 bases). With 6 bases removed from V and 0 bases from J, the gap between germline ends came to 12 bases. CDR3 length: 15 residues. CDR1 MNHEY and CDR2 SMNVEV come from the germline V gene (reference sequence). CDR3 sequence: CASSPTGFSNQPQHF. The DNA for the CDR3 is TGTGCCAGCAGCCCAACAGGGTTTAGCAATCAGCCCCAGCATTTT.

The chain joins TRBV20-1 to TRBJ1-2, with a tentative D call TRBD1 (5 bases). V lost 0 bases and J lost 5, with 13 bases in between. The CDR3 is 14 amino acids. The germline V gene encodes CDR1 DFQATT and CDR2 SNEGSKA (reference sequence). The CDR3 loop reads CSARESQGEYGYTF. CDR3 DNA sequence: TGCAGTGCTAGAGAAAGCCAGGGCGAGTATGGCTACACCTTC.

This clonotype was observed a handful of times. The J gene is TRBJ2-3, the V gene TRBV6-2 or TRBV6-3, with TRBD2 identical over 8 bases. V lost 2 bases to trimming and J lost 2 bases; unmatched junction nucleotides: 6. Looked up from germline, CDR1 is MNHEY and CDR2 is SVGEGT. This CDR3 has 16 residues. CDR3 loop: CASSYPRRGVTDTQYF. CDR3 nucleotide sequence: TGTGCCAGCAGTTACCCCCGGCGGGGGGTCACAGATACGCAGTATTTT.

The chain recombines TRBV18 with TRBJ1-1; the D is unclear. The ends were cut back, 1 base at V and 0 bases at J, with 6 bases in the middle. Germline values: CDR1 KGHSH, CDR2 LQKENI. The CDR3 has 14 residues. The CDR3 DNA sequence: TGTGCCAGCTCACCACAGGTGATGAACACTGAAGCTTTCTTT. Protein sequence: CASSPQVMNTEAFF.

V and J are TRBV9 and TRBJ2-1; 9 positions match TRBD2. Germline CDR1 reads SGDLS; CDR2 reads YYNGEE. Trimming at V came to 0 bases and at J to 3 bases, leaving 13 bases not matched to a gene. The CDR3 runs 19 residues. DNA for the CDR3: TGTGCCAGCAGCGTAGGAAGTGGCCTAGGGACTAGCATCTACAATGAGCAGTTCTTC. Its translation: CASSVGSGLGTSIYNEQFF.

This clonotype was seen a handful of times. The rearrangement uses TRBV6-6 and TRBJ2-5; perhaps TRBD1 as D (5 bases). Trimming removed 0 bases from V and 13 bases from J, with 15 bases in between. Germline V gene lookup returns CDR1 MNHNY and CDR2 SVGAGI (reference sequence). The CDR3 has 13 residues. CDR3 DNA: TGTGCCAGCAGTTACTCGTCAGGGCCCTATGGGTACTTC. It yields the protein CASSYSSGPYGYF.

This clonotype was seen more than once but under ten times. The genes are TRBV11-2 and TRBJ2-7; D is perhaps TRBD1 (6 bases). Germline CDR1 is SGHAT and CDR2 is FQNNGV. The CDR3 sequence is 17 residues long. Trimming took 5 bases from V and 5 from J, leaving 25 bases between them. This CDR3 is CASSLRDNGPSLNEQYF. The CDR3 nucleotides read TGTGCCAGCAGCCTCCGGGACAACGGTCCTAGTCTCAACGAGCAGTACTTC.

The CDR3 DNA follows: TGCGCCAGCAGCCAAGATACGACAGGGACGGGAGAGACCCAGTACTTC. This encodes CASSQDTTGTGETQYF. V usage is TRBV4-1 and J usage is TRBJ2-5; the match to TRBD1 covers 7 bases. CDR1 and CDR2 from the germline V gene are MGHRA and YSYEKL. The CDR3 spans 16 residues. J gave up 4 bases and V 0 bases, and 8 bases lay outside the gene matches.

This clonotype occurred a few times. The V call is TRBV15, the J call TRBJ1-5, with D tentatively TRBD1 (5 bases). From germline, CDR1 is LNHNV and CDR2 YYDKDF (reference sequence). The CDR3 has 15 amino acids. Trimming removed 1 base from V and 7 bases from J, with 14 bases in between. The CDR3 DNA follows: TGTGCCACCAGCAGAGGCGGGGGAGGAAGACAGCCCCAGCATTTT. It codes for CATSRGGGGRQPQHF.

This clonotype was seen a few times. The chain is built from TRBV6-2 or TRBV6-3 and TRBJ1-5, with TRBD1 matching over 9 bases. Unmatched junction bases numbered 6, after V lost 7 bases and J lost 2 bases. CDR3 length equals 15 residues. Germline CDR1 is MNHEY and CDR2 is SVGEGT. The CDR3 coding sequence is TGTGCCAGCAACGAAGGACAGGGGCGCAATCAGCCCCAGCATTTT. Protein: CASNEGQGRNQPQHF.

This clonotype has only one observation. The V gene is TRBV13, the J gene TRBJ2-3, with TRBD2 identical over 10 bases. V trimming: 0 bases; J trimming: 4 bases; junction bases outside the gene matches: 7. Germline CDR1 reads PRHDT; CDR2 reads FYEKMQ (reference sequence). The CDR3 length is 17 residues. CDR3 sequence (DNA): TGTGCCAGCAGCTTAGGCCTCGGACTAGCGGCGTCAGATACGCAGTATTTT. This gives the protein CASSLGLGLAASDTQYF.

The V gene is TRBV20-1, the J gene TRBJ1-4; no clear D. The CDR3 has 17 amino acids. V was pared by 0 bases and J by 8 bases, with 22 bases between. The germline CDR1 and CDR2 sequences are DFQATT and SNEGSKA (reference sequence). This chain's CDR3 is CSAREPGNYLMAEKLFF. The CDR3 DNA reads TGCAGTGCTAGAGAACCAGGCAATTACCTCATGGCGGAAAAACTGTTTTTT.

The rearrangement uses TRBV20-1 and TRBJ2-3; unclear D gene. The germline V gene encodes CDR1 DFQATT and CDR2 SNEGSKA (reference sequence). V was shortened by 1 base and J by 3 bases, with 14 bases between the two germline ends. This CDR3 is 15 amino acids long. The CDR3 loop reads CSARGGSDGTDTQYF. The DNA for the CDR3 is TGCAGTGCTAGAGGTGGAAGCGATGGAACAGATACGCAGTATTTT.

The genes are TRBV10-2 and TRBJ2-5, with D hard to call. Germline CDR1 WSHSY, CDR2 SAAADI. Trimming left V 6 bases short and J 5 bases short, with 10 bases between. This CDR3 region has 12 residues. The CDR3 here is CASRAAGETQYF. CDR3 nucleotide sequence: TGCGCCAGCAGGGCGGCCGGGGAGACCCAGTACTTC.

The chain recombines TRBV7-2 with TRBJ2-1; TRBD2 matches 8 bases. CDR3 length equals 14 residues. V lost 5 bases to trimming and J lost 9 bases; unmatched junction nucleotides: 9. Germline loops: CDR1 SGHTA, CDR2 FQGNSA. This CDR3 reads CASSPPGLVGEQFF. The CDR3, as DNA: TGTGCCAGCAGCCCCCCGGGACTAGTCGGTGAGCAGTTCTTC.

This clonotype has ten or more counts. The J gene is TRBJ2-3, the V gene TRBV4-3; D gene uncertain. The V end lost 4 bases, the J end lost 9 bases, and 14 bases lay between the germline ends. This CDR3 region has 13 residues. Germline V gives CDR1 LGHNA, CDR2 YSLEER. CDR3 sequence reads: CASSPRFDSTQYF. In nucleotides, the CDR3 is TGCGCCAGCAGCCCAAGATTTGATAGCACGCAGTATTTT.

V is TRBV7-2 and J is TRBJ2-2; possibly TRBD2 for D (5 bases). The V end lost 2 bases, the J end lost 4 bases, and 11 bases lay between the germline ends. The CDR3 has 15 amino acids. CDR1 and CDR2 (germline): SGHTA, FQGNSA. CDR3 loop: CASSLMAGVTGELFF. CDR3 nucleotides: TGTGCCAGCAGCTTAATGGCCGGGGTCACCGGGGAGCTGTTTTTT.

This clonotype was picked up a small number of times. The rearrangement links TRBV4-1 to TRBJ2-3; no clear D gene. Germline assignment: CDR1 MGHRA and CDR2 YSYEKL. The CDR3 runs to 14 residues. V lost 1 base and J lost 4, with 9 bases in between. In DNA form, the CDR3 reads TGCGCCAGCAGCCAAGTATCCCCCGCAGATACGCAGTATTTT. Its translation is CASSQVSPADTQYF.

The rearrangement joins TRBV20-1 to TRBJ1-2, with a tentative D call TRBD1 (6 bases). The V end lost 3 bases, the J end lost 7 bases, and 18 bases lay between the germline ends. Per the germline V gene, CDR1 is DFQATT and CDR2 is SNEGSKA (reference sequence). This CDR3 is built from 14 residues. CDR3 amino acids: CSASPGAPLSGYTF. CDR3 sequence (DNA): TGCAGTGCTAGTCCGGGGGCGCCCCTGAGTGGCTACACCTTC.

The rearrangement uses TRBV15 and TRBJ2-1; no definite D call. Trimming shortened V by 3 bases and J by 2 bases, and 11 bases separated the two germline ends. The germline V gene encodes CDR1 LNHNV and CDR2 YYDKDF (reference sequence). The CDR3 is made up of 15 amino acids. The CDR3 loop reads CATSSFLEPYNEQFF. The CDR3 coding sequence is TGTGCCACCAGCAGCTTTCTGGAACCCTACAATGAGCAGTTCTTC.

The J gene is TRBJ2-1, the V gene TRBV7-2; 9 bases line up with TRBD2. Germline V gene lookup returns CDR1 SGHTA and CDR2 FQGNSA. Losses at the gene ends were 8 bases for V and 0 bases for J; bases not matched to a gene: 2. The CDR3 sequence is 14 residues long. As DNA, the CDR3 is TGTGCCAGCGGGACTAGCAGCTCCTACAATGAGCAGTTCTTC. Its translation is CASGTSSSYNEQFF.

This clonotype was observed many times. The chain links TRBV4-1 to TRBJ1-1; no firm D call. Germline CDR1 MGHRA, CDR2 YSYEKL. V was pared by 1 base and J by 1 base, with 10 bases between. CDR3 length equals 15 residues. The CDR3 coding sequence is TGCGCCAGCAGCCAAGGGCGACATACGAACACTGAAGCTTTCTTT. Its protein product is CASSQGRHTNTEAFF.

The chain combines TRBV5-4 with TRBJ2-7; D gene unclear. There are 14 residues in the CDR3. Germline CDR1 is SGHNT and CDR2 is YYREEE (reference sequence). Trimming stripped 1 base from V and 3 bases from J, with 11 bases between. The CDR3 DNA reads TGTGCCAGCAGCTTGATCAAGAACTTCTACGAGCAGTACGTC. This translates into CASSLIKNFYEQYV.